This T cell receptor (beta chain) was recovered during a study of CD8 T cells in ankylosing spondylitis. MiXCR, run by TCRdb on the 5' RACE reads, gives a single entry per CDR3 protein. The repertoire holds fewer than 350,000 distinct CDR3 sequences, with approximately 10% as singletons. This clonotype occurred many times. Its matching antigen is unknown. V gave up 4 bases and J gave up 6 bases, with 13 bases separating them. The CDR3 has 13 residues. Notes on the study in general: The authors reported significant enrichment of disease-linked clones in matched ankylosing spondylitis synovial fluid.

Material for sequencing was blood, either unsorted or a sorted T cell fraction (not recorded which). This TCR derives from a female donor with ankylosing spondylitis or in good health (not recorded which). This rearrangement joins TRBV12-3 or TRBV12-4 to TRBJ2-7; the D gene is possibly TRBD2 (6 bases). The CDR3 DNA follows: TGTGCCAGCAGTTCAGGACTACGGACCGAGCAGTACTTC. Its translation: CASSSGLRTEQYF.